The subject of this entry is one T cell receptor beta chain. The antigen remains undetermined. Included in the TCR beta cDNA libraries were unique molecular identifiers. Input of 1 to 10 million T cells yielded a few hundred thousand cDNA molecules. TCRdb ran MiXCR on the PCR reads and lists one entry per CDR3 protein. This sample yields 350,000 to 500,000 distinct CDR3 sequences, of which approximately 38% are seen a single time; around 8% belongs to the top ten. These data come from a study of post-analysis software for immune sequencing data. Study as a whole: In terms of disease course, relapsing-remitting, secondary progressive and progressive-relapsing multiple sclerosis were included.

V gave up 7 bases and J gave up 10 bases; unmatched junction bases: 15. CDR1 is MDHEN and CDR2 is SYDVKM in the germline V gene. The CDR3 runs 15 residues. Study outcomes and limitations: Five or six TRBV segments were significantly more frequent in patients than in controls. TRBV5-6, TRBV5-1 and TRBV20-1 were among these segments. Samples from one preparation batch, clustered by F measure, grouped strongly together. Significantly decreased normalized Chao1 diversity was recorded for multiple sclerosis patients relative to controls.

Sequences were obtained from blood. The chain couples TRBV28 to TRBJ2-3; 9 nucleotides line up with TRBD1. The clonotype originates from a girl aged 2 to 10 with multiple sclerosis. CDR3 sequence (DNA): TGTGCCAGCACCACACAGGGGGCTGGGATTGAGGCGCAGTATTTT. Its protein product is CASTTQGAGIEAQYF.